This T cell receptor beta chain was recorded in a study of blood T cell repertoires in COVID-19. In the study overall: The United States, Italy and Spain supplied acute and convalescent COVID-19 samples. Sources were T cells, B-cell-depleted T cells, or PBMCs; the material itself was cDNA or gDNA.

In the source study's methods: For nucleated cells, counts were estimated from reference gene primer amplification. Clones were sequenced by immunoSEQ multiplex PCR, and TCRdb holds only the in-frame ones, with some missing. For V, J and clone size, that table is used; D and trimming come from the DNA. The profile covers 25,000 to 30,000 clones, with 80% to 90% appearing a single time and roughly 3.2% taken by the ten largest. The CDR3 contains 16 residues. V lost 5 bases and J lost 0, with 15 bases in between. Looked up from germline, CDR1 is MNHNY and CDR2 is SVGAGI (reference sequence). The sequenced material came from peripheral blood. The rearrangement links TRBV6-6 to TRBJ2-3, with TRBD1 as a possible D gene (5 bases). This TCR derives from a human donor in a cohort sampled during active COVID-19. CDR3 in DNA: TGTGCCAGCAGTGGACCACAGGCACCTAGCACAGATACGCAGTATTTT. Its translation: CASSGPQAPSTDTQYF.